Here is one T cell receptor (beta chain) with its context. The entry originates in a study of blood T cells in healthy people across ages. V was trimmed by 3 bases and J by 1 base, leaving 10 bases between them. This CDR3 comprises 14 residues. Germline V lookup: CDR1 DFQATT, CDR2 SNEGSKA (reference sequence). For the second PCR, which ran for roughly 6 to 11 cycles, a sample-barcoded 5' primer and a J-beta primer mix were used. TCRdb re-analysed the 5' RACE reads in MiXCR, keeping a single row per CDR3 protein. Here the sample spans about 1 million distinct CDR3 sequences, 45% being singletons. Sequencing was carried out using blood. The sequence came from a woman aged 55-69 years in good health. V is TRBV20-1 and J is TRBJ1-5, with a weak D call TRBD1 (5 bases). The CDR3 nucleotides read TGCAGTGCTAGTAGACAGAAGAGCAATCAGCCCCAGCATTTT. This gives the protein CSASRQKSNQPQHF.